This TCR beta chain stems from a study of blood T cells in healthy people across ages (dated by TCRdb to 2015 to 2017). For the study in its entirety: Template switching captured roughly one uniquely barcoded TCR beta cDNA molecule per two T cells in model experiments. The study measured age-related changes in TCR beta repertoire diversity using deep sequencing normalized with unique cDNA molecular identifiers. The donors were divided into four age groups: young (average around 16 years), middle-aged (about 40), aged (approximately 62) and long-lived (around 87). Donors of different ages were randomly distributed across sequencing lanes to avoid experimental bias. The study analyzed two additional independent replicas of 1 million unique cDNA reads from the same blood draw for two donors, one aged 18 to 29 and one aged 80 or older. Study-wide findings and limitations: Estimates of total diversity based on one million sequenced T cells were regarded as lower bounds and as underestimates. The long-lived group showed more naive CD4+ T cells, fewer expanded clones and increased TCR diversity than the aged group, suggesting age selection. There was a strong correlation between observed TCR beta diversity and the percentage of naive T cells measured by flow cytometry. As age increased, observed TCR beta diversity per million T cells dropped in a roughly linear way, and a significant reduction was already evident by age around 41. Donor CMV infection status was unknown, potentially confounding age-related changes in expanded clonotypes. Because profiling used bulk unsorted PBMCs, naive and antigen-experienced compartments could not be compared conclusively.

The 39 donors, aged 6 to 90 years, were systemically healthy Caucasian individuals from Russia. Ten milliliters of peripheral blood were collected from each donor into EDTA-treated Vacutainer tubes. Ficoll-Paque density-gradient centrifugation was used to isolate PBMCs, with at least 6.5 million per sample. Trizol reagent was used to extract total RNA from PBMCs, with at least 6 micrograms per sample. For every donor, flow cytometry on a PBMC aliquot measured the percentage of naive CD45RAhigh/CD27high T cells. Libraries were made using 5' RACE. TCRdb records Illumina HiSeq 2500 as the sequencer. A second roughly 7 to 11 cycle PCR used a sample-barcoded 5' primer and a J-beta primer mix. A template-switch 5' adaptor carrying 12 random nucleotides introduced a unique molecular identifier onto each TCR beta cDNA molecule. Each sample yielded at least 3 million CDR3-containing paired-end reads. All of the RNA was converted into first-strand cDNA using the Mint cDNA synthesis kit, with a TRBC-specific oligonucleotide serving as the primer. Following uracil-DNA glycosylase treatment, all cDNA underwent a first 18-cycle PCR with the universal primers M1SS and BC2_uni_R. The study's processing was this. For normalization, 1 million high-quality reads were randomly selected from each sample, with every read carrying a distinct molecular identifier. Reads with shared molecular identifiers were discarded instead of being binned into consensus sequences. MiTCR, set to a Q25 quality threshold and the strictest error-elimination algorithm, was used for CDR3 identification, clonotype clustering and error correction. Lower-bound total TCR beta diversity was estimated with a nonparametric unseen species model using Euler transformation. TCRdb passed the public sequencing reads through fastp at Q25 and MiXCR, retaining productive beta sequences. Every CDR3 protein is listed once, alongside the most common genes and DNA of its rows. Clone size and V and J calls follow TCRdb, not the original study. Counted in this sample were some 1.5 million distinct CDR3 sequences; under 30% of them appeared once. Jointly, the top ten make up 7% to 9% of the sample.

Including the terminal cysteine and phenylalanine, the CDR3 comprises 15 residues. Only CDR3 DNA is held: 45 bases, read in frame from base 1. Sequences SQVTM (CDR1) and ANQGSEA (CDR2) are obtained from the germline V gene. Ends trimmed: V by 0 bases, J by 3 bases; bases unmatched to a gene: 7. This clonotype has a count of ten or more. Its target antigen remains unknown. Qualities for individual bases were not recorded, and no much larger clone is one base off. The V and J genes are TRBV29-1 and TRBJ1-2, with 7 bases aligning to TRBD1. The sequence came from a woman aged 25 to 39 in good health. What was sequenced was blood. The nucleotide sequence is given as TGCAGCGTTGAAGAGGGGCACAGGGGACACTATGGCTACACCTTC. Protein translation: CSVEEGHRGHYGYTF.